The clone carrying this TCR beta chain has more than one count but fewer than ten. A much bigger clone sits one base away, suggesting this may be a read error. Germline V gene data show CDR1 as SNHLY and CDR2 as FYNNEI. CDR3 length equals 15 residues. Unmatched junction bases numbered 7, after V lost 4 bases and J lost 8 bases. As to time point: before trial treatment. With TRAV- and TRBV-specific primers, first-strand cDNA was made, covering the alpha and beta chains. Amplification of TCRs used a constant-region primer and V-primer adapter for around 20 PCR cycles. It was by in vitro transcription that isolated mRNA was amplified. TCRdb re-called the reads with MiXCR, one entry per CDR3 protein. The sample lists 85,000 to 100,000 distinct CDR3 sequences, 9.4% occurring once. This record comes from a study of low-dose radiotherapy and immunotherapy resistance in tumors. Study summary: Intravenous ipilimumab 1 mg/kg every six weeks was given with nivolumab 240 mg every two weeks. Aspirin was administered orally at 300 mg daily for four cycles, commencing on cycle 1 day 1. Cyclophosphamide went in intravenously at 200 mg/m2 every two weeks, one day before radiation and immunotherapy.

The TCR comes from a male donor with prostate cancer. Here the sequenced sample was PBMCs, taken before treatment. The rearrangement joins TRBV2 to TRBJ2-3; 12 nucleotides agree with TRBD2. The CDR3 sequence: CASSGLAGAKGTQYF. CDR3 nucleotide sequence: TGTGCCAGCAGTGGACTAGCGGGAGCTAAAGGTACGCAGTATTTT.